These 25 T cell receptor beta chains were sequenced from one sample in a study of T cell responses to AZD1222 COVID-19 vaccine (dated by TCRdb to the early 2020s). The protocol used for the library was the immunoSEQ multiplex PCR assay. TCRdb re-hosts the immuneACCESS table, in-frame sequences only. Its copies lack some clones; in the studies checked, an unresolved V gene accounts for under half of them, and the cause for the rest is not known. In all, the sample holds fewer than 130,000 clones, and around 96% of those were seen once. The top ten clonotypes cover about 2.2% of the sample. Interpreted using the paper, the time point label stands for: baseline before first vaccination. Sequencing was performed on peripheral blood, taken on day 0 of AZD1222 vaccination. The receptors derive from an adult in good health.

This chain links TRBV21-1 with TRBJ2-2; the table's D call of TRBD1 was not tested on the DNA. TRBV21-1 counts as a pseudogene. This CDR3 contains 15 residues. The CDR3 nucleotides are TGTGCCAGCAGCAAATCCACAGCGAACACCGGGGAGCTGTTTTTT. Encoded protein: CASSKSTANTGELFF.

The chain couples TRBV19 to TRBJ1-4, with a possible D match to TRBD1 (6 bases). The CDR3 covers 12 residues. Deletions cut 6 bases from V and 7 bases from J, with 9 bases between. Per germline, CDR1 LNHDA and CDR2 SQIVND (reference sequence). The CDR3 coding sequence is TGTGCCAGTAGAGCCAGGGGTGAAAAACTGTTTTTT. Translating it yields CASRARGEKLFF. The whole variable domain, remainder taken from reference TRBV19 and TRBJ1-4, is DGGITQSPKYLFRKEGQNVTLSCEQNLNHDAMYWYRQDPGQGLRLIYYSQIVNDFQKGDIAEGYSVSREKKESFPLTVTSAQKNPTAFYLCASRARGEKLFFGSGTQLSVL.

The V call is TRBV5-6, the J call TRBJ2-1, with 8 bases matching TRBD1. This CDR3 region has 15 residues. The germline gives CDR1 SGHDT, CDR2 YYEEEE. With V trimmed by 3 bases and J by 2 bases, 4 bases remained unmatched. The CDR3 reads CASSWQGATYNEQFF. In DNA form, the CDR3 reads TGTGCCAGCAGCTGGCAGGGGGCAACCTACAATGAGCAGTTCTTC. Combining the CDR3 with reference TRBV5-6 and TRBJ2-1 gives the whole variable domain DAGVTQSPTHLIKTRGQQVTLRCSPKSGHDTVSWYQQALGQGPQFIFQYYEEEERQRGNFPDRFSGHQFPNYSSELNVNALLLGDSALYLCASSWQGATYNEQFFGPGTRLTVL.

J is TRBJ1-2 and V is TRBV20-1; weak D call: TRBD1 (5 bases). Trimming shortened V by 7 bases and J by 8 bases, and 14 bases separated the two germline ends. This CDR3 comprises 11 residues. CDR1 DFQATT and CDR2 SNEGSKA come from the germline V gene (reference sequence). The CDR3 region has the DNA TGCAGTGGTGGGACTTATCGCGGCTACACCTTC. This codes for CSGGTYRGYTF.

J is TRBJ1-2 and V is TRBV5-1, with a weak D call TRBD1 (5 bases). The CDR3 contains 16 residues. The V gene lost 0 bases and the J gene lost 4 bases, with 16 bases spanning the gap. Germline CDR1 and CDR2: SGHRS and YFSETQ. CDR3 bases: TGCGCCAGCAGCTTGGACGGGGCCGGGGGACGCTATGGCTACACCTTC. This codes for CASSLDGAGGRYGYTF.

The genes are TRBV6-2 or TRBV6-3 and TRBJ1-6; 8 bases match TRBD1. The germline V gene has CDR1 MNHEY and CDR2 SVGEGT. The V segment lost 6 bases and the J segment 9 bases; nucleotides outside the gene matches: 4. The CDR3 totals 13 residues. The CDR3 DNA reads TGTGCCAGCAGCCCAGGGGGCGGTTCACCCCTCCACTTT. Its translation: CASSPGGGSPLHF.

This chain links TRBV3-1 (or the pseudogene TRBV3-2) with TRBJ1-3, with D hard to call. V was pared by 2 bases and J by 2 bases, with 10 bases between. Germline-derived CDR1 and CDR2 are LGHDT and YNNKEL (reference sequence). The CDR3 spans 15 residues. The CDR3 sequence: CASSQPYATGNTIYF. Here the CDR3 DNA reads TGTGCCAGCAGCCAACCTTACGCGACTGGAAACACCATATATTTT.

The V and J genes are TRBV30 and TRBJ2-5, with 12 bases fitting TRBD2. V was clipped by 5 bases and J by 4 bases; unmatched bases: 5. CDR3 length: 14 residues. Germline V CDR1 and CDR2: GTSNPN, SVGIG (reference sequence). The CDR3 reads CAWASGRAGETQYF. The CDR3 DNA reads TGTGCCTGGGCTAGCGGGAGGGCCGGAGAGACCCAGTACTTC. Full variable domain (rest looked up from reference TRBV30 and TRBJ2-5): SQTIHQWPATLVQPVGSPLSLECTVEGTSNPNLYWYRQAAGRGLQLLFYSVGIGQISSEVPQNLSASRPQDRQFILSSKKLLLSDSGFYLCAWASGRAGETQYFGPGTRLLVL.

This chain links TRBV27 with TRBJ2-5; D is possibly TRBD1 (6 bases). Trimming removed 2 bases at V and 5 bases at J, with 15 bases between. Germline CDR1 is MNHEY and CDR2 is SMNVEV (reference sequence). The CDR3 has 15 amino acids. CDR3 region: CASSLLQGVGETQYF. In nucleotides, the CDR3 is TGTGCCAGCAGTTTACTACAGGGAGTAGGGGAGACCCAGTACTTC.

A few counts support this clone. This chain links TRBV9 with TRBJ1-1; D might be TRBD1 (5 bases). V was shortened by 0 bases and J by 4 bases, with 13 bases between the two germline ends. The germline V gene encodes CDR1 SGDLS and CDR2 YYNGEE. The CDR3 has 15 amino acids. The CDR3 DNA reads TGTGCCAGCAGCGTAGTGAGCCTTGGGGGCACTGAAGCTTTCTTT. Protein product: CASSVVSLGGTEAFF.

In this sample, this clone turned up once. The CDR3 region is CASSPGTGGRSPLHF. The CDR3 coding sequence is TGTGCCAGCAGCCCAGGGACAGGGGGCAGATCACCCCTCCACTTT. The chain is built from TRBV7-2 and TRBJ1-6; 12 nucleotides agree with TRBD1. CDR1 and CDR2 from the germline V gene are SGHTA and FQGNSA. The CDR3 loop spans 15 amino acids. Trimming took 5 bases from V and 10 from J; bases not matched to a gene: 6.

The chain uses TRBV2 and TRBJ2-2; D remains unclear. This CDR3 region has 15 residues. V was pared by 1 base and J by 2 bases, with 8 bases between. Germline CDR1 reads SNHLY; CDR2 reads FYNNEI. The CDR3 sequence: CASSEVVINTGELFF. For the CDR3, the DNA is TGTGCCAGCAGTGAAGTCGTCATTAACACCGGGGAGCTGTTTTTT.

The rearrangement links TRBV27 to TRBJ1-3, with D possibly TRBD1 on 5 matching bases. Deletions cut 2 bases from V and 1 base from J, with 9 bases between. The germline gives CDR1 MNHEY, CDR2 SMNVEV (reference sequence). The CDR3 totals 15 residues. CDR3 sequence reads: CASSLGGTSGNTIYF. CDR3 bases: TGTGCCAGCAGTTTAGGGGGGACTTCTGGAAACACCATATATTTT.

This chain connects TRBV24-1 to TRBJ2-7, with 12 bases lining up with TRBD2. Germline trimming cut 8 bases from V and 5 bases from J; bases unmatched to any gene: 18. In germline, CDR1 is KGHDR, CDR2 SFDVKD. The CDR3 has 18 amino acids. The DNA of the CDR3 is TGTGCCACCACCACTACTAGCGGGGGGCCCATCACTACAAACGAGCAGTACTTC. This gives the protein CATTTTSGGPITTNEQYF.

The chain couples TRBV12-5 to TRBJ2-7; the D gene is possibly TRBD1 (5 bases). The CDR3 loop spans 13 amino acids. Germline CDR1 and CDR2: LGHNT and FRNRAP. Deletions cut 6 bases from V and 0 bases from J, with 9 bases between. The CDR3 nucleotides are TGTGCTAGTGGCTCTAGGGGCTCCTACGAGCAGTACTTC. Its protein product is CASGSRGSYEQYF.

The rearrangement joins TRBV11-3 to TRBJ1-1; 8 bases fit TRBD1. CDR1 is SGHNT, CDR2 YENEEA, per germline. V dropped 5 bases and J dropped 7; count of bases not matched to a gene: 3. The CDR3 loop spans 12 amino acids. In nucleotides, the CDR3 is TGTGCCAGCAGCCATGACAGGGGTGAAGCTTTCTTT. Translation gives CASSHDRGEAFF.

The V gene is TRBV28, the J gene TRBJ1-5; D is ambiguous. Germline loops: CDR1 MDHEN, CDR2 SYDVKM. The CDR3 length is 12 residues. With 9 bases removed from V and 7 bases from J, the gap between germline ends came to 13 bases. CDR3 in amino acids: CASSWGGQPQHF. The CDR3 coding sequence is TGTGCCAGTTCATGGGGTGGCCAGCCCCAGCATTTT.

This chain links TRBV7-9 with TRBJ1-1; no definite D call. V shed 6 bases and J shed 0 bases, with 8 bases lying between them. Germline-derived CDR1 and CDR2 are SEHNR and FQNEAQ (reference sequence). The CDR3 covers 13 residues. This CDR3 is CASSTEMNTEAFF. The CDR3 DNA reads TGTGCCAGCAGTACAGAGATGAACACTGAAGCTTTCTTT.

V gene TRBV18 combines with J gene TRBJ2-1; 8 nucleotides line up with TRBD2. The CDR3 loop spans 15 amino acids. V was pared by 5 bases and J by 7 bases, with 10 bases of the junction left unmatched. Germline CDR1 KGHSH, CDR2 LQKENI. CDR3 loop: CASSGFTSGSNEQFF. In DNA form, the CDR3 reads TGTGCCAGCTCAGGATTTACTAGCGGCTCGAATGAGCAGTTCTTC.

In this sample, this clone turned up once. The rearrangement joins TRBV18 to TRBJ2-7, with D maybe TRBD1 (6 bases). The germline V and J ends were trimmed by 3 bases and 4 bases, with 19 bases remaining between them. The CDR3 contains 16 residues. CDR1 is KGHSH and CDR2 is LQKENI in the germline V gene. This CDR3 is CASSPPGALMSYEQYF. The CDR3 nucleotides read TGTGCCAGCTCACCCCCAGGGGCACTTATGTCTTACGAGCAGTACTTC.

The V and J genes are TRBV19 and TRBJ2-1; a weak D match, TRBD1 (8 bases). Trimming cost V 8 bases and J 4 bases, with 15 bases left between them. The length of the CDR3 is 14 residues. Germline V gene sequence: CDR1 LNHDA, CDR2 SQIVND (reference sequence). The chain's CDR3 is CASASGTGYNEQFF. As DNA, the CDR3 is TGTGCCAGTGCGAGCGGGACAGGATACAATGAGCAGTTCTTC.

This chain connects TRBV2 to TRBJ2-1, with 12 bases lining up with TRBD2. Trimming removed 7 bases from V and 8 bases from J; junction bases left unmatched: 6. This CDR3 spans 14 amino acids. CDR1 SNHLY and CDR2 FYNNEI come from the germline V gene. Written as DNA, the CDR3 is TGTGCCAGCATTGGACTAGCGGGACGTGATGAGCAGTTCTTC. It specifies CASIGLAGRDEQFF.

This clone showed up just a few times. The chain uses TRBV20-1 and TRBJ1-2; D is uncertain. Germline loops: CDR1 DFQATT, CDR2 SNEGSKA (reference sequence). V shed 6 bases and J shed 2 bases, with 7 bases lying between them. The CDR3 spans 11 residues. For the CDR3, the DNA is TGCAGTGCGACGGAAAACTATGGCTACACCTTC. Translated, it gives CSATENYGYTF.

This clone was seen just once. J is TRBJ2-7 and V is TRBV19; 9 positions match TRBD2. Losses at the gene ends were 10 bases for V and 6 bases for J; bases not matched to a gene: 19. The CDR3 length is 16 residues. Per the germline V gene, CDR1 is LNHDA and CDR2 is SQIVND (reference sequence). CDR3 loop: CATQRDWREGPREQYF. The CDR3 DNA follows: TGTGCCACCCAGAGGGATTGGCGGGAGGGCCCACGCGAGCAGTACTTC.

The chain links TRBV5-1 to TRBJ1-1; D remains ambiguous. Between the trimmed V and J ends, which lost 4 bases and 0 bases, there was a span of 7 bases. The CDR3 is made up of 13 amino acids. Germline loops: CDR1 SGHRS, CDR2 YFSETQ. DNA for the CDR3: TGCGCCAGCAGCCCACAAGTGAACACTGAAGCTTTCTTT. This translates into CASSPQVNTEAFF.